This T cell receptor (beta chain) was sequenced for a study of T cells in Graves' hyperthyroidism and ophthalmopathy. CDR3 length: 14 residues. V gave up 8 bases and J gave up 7 bases, with 18 bases separating them. Using RNA transcripts as the source, TCR beta CDR3 regions were amplified. HTBI primers were the set used in a first-round RT-PCR of the TCR CDR3. TCRdb reprocessed the multiplex PCR reads with MiXCR, giving one entry per CDR3 protein. The sample has approximately 600,000 distinct CDR3 sequences; less than 25% are singletons. Specimen: blood. The sequence was obtained from a man aged 25 to 40 with Graves' ophthalmopathy. The chain links TRBV12-3 or TRBV12-4 to TRBJ2-1; D may correspond to TRBD1 or TRBD2 (7 bases each). CDR3 protein: CASAEGAGVNEQFF. CDR3 DNA: TGTGCCAGCGCAGAGGGGGCGGGAGTGAATGAGCAGTTCTTC.